One and the same sample provided the 12 T cell receptor beta chains below, sequenced in a study of blood T cell repertoires in COVID-19 (dated by TCRdb to about 2020). Libraries came from the immunoSEQ multiplex PCR assay. Imported from immuneACCESS, the table was reduced by TCRdb to in-frame sequences with V and J called. These copies leave out some clones; in studies compared against another copy, an unresolved V gene accounts for under half, and the cause of the remainder is not known. Recorded for this sample are under 250,000 clones; around 78% of them occurred a single time. Just over 2.5% of the sample belongs to the ten largest clones. The specimen was peripheral blood. The receptors were sampled from a woman in her 70s with active or convalescent COVID-19.

The chain recombines TRBV2 with TRBJ1-5, with unresolved D. Germline-derived CDR1 and CDR2 are SNHLY and FYNNEI. V gave up 2 bases and J gave up 5 bases, with 10 bases separating them. CDR3 length equals 14 residues. The CDR3 DNA follows: TGTGCCAGCAGTGAAAGTACGGCGGATCAGCCCCAGCATTTT. Protein: CASSESTADQPQHF.

The V call is TRBV5-1, the J call TRBJ2-5; 7 nucleotides line up with TRBD1. CDR1 is SGHRS, CDR2 YFSETQ, per germline. J was trimmed by 2 bases and V by 2 bases; bases with no gene match: 6. The CDR3 is made up of 15 amino acids. CDR3 nucleotide sequence: TGCGCCAGCAGCTTTAACTCGGGACAGCAAGAGACCCAGTACTTC. Translated, it gives CASSFNSGQQETQYF.

The V gene is TRBV28, the J gene TRBJ2-7, with D possibly being TRBD2 (5 bases). V was pared by 5 bases and J by 4 bases, with 12 bases between. The CDR3 is 13 amino acids. Per germline, CDR1 MDHEN and CDR2 SYDVKM. The CDR3 DNA reads as TGTGCCAGCAGTCCGGACTCTTATTACGAGCAGTACTTC. Translated: CASSPDSYYEQYF.

V usage is TRBV19 and J usage is TRBJ2-5, with TRBD1 identical over 8 bases. V trimming: 4 bases; J trimming: 2 bases; junction bases outside the gene matches: 3. The CDR3 has 14 amino acids. Looked up from germline, CDR1 is LNHDA and CDR2 is SQIVND (reference sequence). The CDR3 reads CASSTWDRQETQYF. CDR3 coding DNA: TGTGCCAGTAGTACCTGGGACAGGCAAGAGACCCAGTACTTC.

The chain employs TRBV6-5 and TRBJ1-6; 7 bases align to TRBD1. There are 15 residues in the CDR3. J lost 7 bases, V lost 4 bases, and 7 bases had no gene match. Per germline, CDR1 MNHEY and CDR2 SVGAGI. CDR3 sequence (DNA): TGTGCCAGCAGTTTCGACAGGGCAGGGAATTCACCCCTCCACTTT. This encodes CASSFDRAGNSPLHF.

The chain links TRBV2 to TRBJ2-3; the D gene is possibly TRBD1 (5 bases). V was clipped by 5 bases and J by 2 bases, with 8 bases between them. The CDR3 runs 13 residues. Germline CDR1 is SNHLY and CDR2 is FYNNEI. CDR3 nucleotides: TGTGCCAGCAGTCCGGACAACACAGATACGCAGTATTTT. Its translation: CASSPDNTDTQYF.

V gene TRBV6-6 combines with J gene TRBJ2-3; D is uncertain. Trimming removed 2 bases from V and 3 bases from J, with 9 bases in between. The CDR3 contains 14 residues. Germline-derived CDR1 and CDR2 are MNHNY and SVGAGI (reference sequence). Here the CDR3 reads CASSYNSKTDTQYF. Written as DNA, the CDR3 is TGTGCCAGCAGTTACAACAGCAAAACAGATACGCAGTATTTT.

The chain carries TRBV6-4 and TRBJ1-1; the D gene is possibly TRBD1 (5 bases). With 6 bases removed from V and 5 bases from J, the gap between germline ends came to 28 bases. Germline CDR1 reads MRHNA; CDR2 reads SNTAGT. This CDR3 is built from 18 residues. The DNA for the CDR3 is TGTGCCAGCAGCCTGGGGGGACGGGGGACGGAGGCGGTAACTGAAGCTTTCTTT. Its translation is CASSLGGRGTEAVTEAFF.

The rearrangement joins TRBV4-2 to TRBJ2-1; D perhaps matches TRBD2 (6 bases). Trimming took 5 bases from V and 8 from J, leaving 10 bases between them. This CDR3 has 12 residues. In germline, CDR1 is LGHNA, CDR2 YNFKEQ. The CDR3 coding sequence is TGTGCCAGCAGCTCTAGCGATTATGAGCAGTTCTTC. Translation: CASSSSDYEQFF.

The chain employs TRBV5-4 and TRBJ2-3; 15 bases match TRBD2. V lost 0 bases and J lost 0; bases outside the gene matches: 5. CDR1 and CDR2 from the germline V gene are SGHNT and YYREEE (reference sequence). The CDR3 runs 19 residues. CDR3 sequence: CASSLVRTSGRASTDTQYF. CDR3 coding DNA: TGTGCCAGCAGCTTGGTTCGGACTAGCGGGAGGGCCAGCACAGATACGCAGTATTTT.

CDR3 residues: CASSQDFRGSTNYGYTF. Here the CDR3 DNA reads TGTGCCAGCAGCCAAGATTTCCGGGGATCAACTAACTATGGCTACACCTTC. The rearrangement joins TRBV4-2 to TRBJ1-2; D uncertain. V lost 0 bases to trimming and J lost 0 bases, with 14 bases between them. There are 17 residues in the CDR3. Germline CDR1 and CDR2: LGHNA and YNFKEQ.

This CDR3 is CASSQYLNTDGYTF. The DNA for the CDR3 is TGTGCCAGCAGCCAGTATTTGAACACCGATGGCTACACCTTC. The V and J genes are TRBV4-2 and TRBJ1-2; D is ambiguous. This CDR3 has 14 amino acids. V was cut by 3 bases and J by 6 bases, with 14 bases left in between. Germline V CDR1 and CDR2: LGHNA, YNFKEQ.